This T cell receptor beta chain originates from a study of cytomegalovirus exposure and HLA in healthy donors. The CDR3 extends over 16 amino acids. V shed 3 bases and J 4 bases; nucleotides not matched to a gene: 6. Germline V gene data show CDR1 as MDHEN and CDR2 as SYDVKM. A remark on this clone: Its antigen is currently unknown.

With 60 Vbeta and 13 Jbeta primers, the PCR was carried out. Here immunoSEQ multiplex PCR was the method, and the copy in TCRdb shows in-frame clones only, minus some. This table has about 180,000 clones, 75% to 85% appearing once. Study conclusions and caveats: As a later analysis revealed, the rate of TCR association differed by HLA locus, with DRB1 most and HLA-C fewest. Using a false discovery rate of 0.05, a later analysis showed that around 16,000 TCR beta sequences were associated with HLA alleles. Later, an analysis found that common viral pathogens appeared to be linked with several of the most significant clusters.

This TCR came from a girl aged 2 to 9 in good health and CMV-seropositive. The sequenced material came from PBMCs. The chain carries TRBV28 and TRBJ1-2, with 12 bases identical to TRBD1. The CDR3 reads CASSFGRDRGLYGYTF. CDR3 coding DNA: TGTGCCAGCAGTTTCGGCCGGGACAGGGGGCTCTATGGCTACACCTTC.